This T cell receptor beta chain was observed in a study of T-cell memory formation after mild COVID-19. TCRdb reprocessed the 5' RACE reads with MiXCR, giving one entry per CDR3 protein. Among roughly 500,000 distinct CDR3 sequences listed, approximately 20% were seen once. The sequencing sample was made of PBMCs or a T cell subset sorted from them (not recorded which). The source of this sequence is an adult woman who had mild COVID-19 (a few samples of this study predate the infection). Cell type and time point are not known.

CDR3 sequence reads: CASSLETGSNEQYF. The CDR3 DNA follows: TGTGCCAGCAGCTTAGAGACAGGGAGCAACGAGCAGTACTTC. The chain carries TRBV7-6 and TRBJ2-7, with 7 bases matching TRBD1. After removal of 1 base from V and 5 bases from J, the junction contained 5 bases not matched to a gene. The CDR3 runs 14 residues. Germline V gene sequence: CDR1 SGHVS, CDR2 FNYEAQ.